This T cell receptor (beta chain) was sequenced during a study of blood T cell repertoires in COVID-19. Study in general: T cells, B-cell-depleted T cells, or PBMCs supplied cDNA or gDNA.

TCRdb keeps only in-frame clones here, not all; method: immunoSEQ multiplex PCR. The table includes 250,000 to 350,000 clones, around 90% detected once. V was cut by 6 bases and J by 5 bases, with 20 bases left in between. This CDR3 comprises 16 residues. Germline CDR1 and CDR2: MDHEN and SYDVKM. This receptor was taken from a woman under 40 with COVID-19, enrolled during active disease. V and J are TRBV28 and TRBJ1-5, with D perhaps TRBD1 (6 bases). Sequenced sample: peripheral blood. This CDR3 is CASRPQVRGWDQPQHF. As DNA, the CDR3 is TGTGCCAGCAGACCGCAAGTCAGGGGATGGGATCAGCCCCAGCATTTT.